This TCR beta chain was obtained from a study of blood T cell repertoires in COVID-19. Study background: There were acute and convalescent COVID-19 samples, and they came from the United States, Italy and Spain.

CDR3 length: 13 amino acids. V was pared by 0 bases and J by 1 base, with 3 bases between. The V gene's germline CDR1 is LGHNA and CDR2 YSLEER. Sequencing used immunoSEQ multiplex PCR; TCRdb keeps in-frame clones, though not all of them. The table records 150,000 to 200,000 clones, roughly 80% of them present only once. This clonotype was obtained from a woman aged 70-85 years with acute or convalescent COVID-19. The chain carries TRBV4-3 and TRBJ1-1; D is ambiguous. Sequenced sample: peripheral blood. As DNA, the CDR3 is TGCGCCAGCAGCCAAGATAGGAACACTGAAGCTTTCTTT. This translates into CASSQDRNTEAFF.